The subject of this entry is one TCR beta chain. The data were taken from a study of blood T cell repertoires in COVID-19. At the level of the study: PBMCs, B-cell-depleted T cells, or T cells were the source of the cDNA or gDNA that made up the material.

Per the original data handling: The assay estimated nucleated cells by amplifying reference gene primers. Generated by immunoSEQ multiplex PCR, the TCRdb table keeps only in-frame clones and is missing some. D and trimming come from the DNA, and the V and J calls and clone size come from that table. The table has 370,000 or so clones, around 84% seen once. Source material: peripheral blood. The sequence came from a human donor with acute or convalescent COVID-19. The donor label of this sample is uncertain.

This CDR3 is CASSFQGTGGGNTIYF. The CDR3 DNA reads TGTGCCAGCAGCTTCCAAGGGACAGGGGGCGGAAACACCATATATTTT. This chain joins TRBV11-2 and TRBJ1-3, with 12 bases identical to TRBD1. Germline V CDR1 and CDR2: SGHAT, FQNNGV. The ends lost 3 bases at V and 4 bases at J; junction bases unmatched: 4. The CDR3 has 16 amino acids.